The entry below describes one T cell receptor (beta chain). Its antigen is still unknown. Qualities for individual bases were not recorded, and no much larger clone is one base off. The sample holds other DNA sequences that translate to the same CDR3. The donors were healthy, HIV-negative adults with no recently reported acute infections or vaccinations. Every donor was a Caucasian adult residing in Nashville, Tennessee, USA. CD4+ T cells were enriched through magnetic negative selection, after which naive cells were positively selected on CD45RA and the remaining negative fraction served as the memory subset. Blood was obtained by leukapheresis, after which PBMCs were separated by Ficoll-Histopaque density gradient centrifugation and cryopreserved in liquid nitrogen vapor phase. Analytical flow cytometry was used to check the purity and quantity of every magnetically sorted T cell population. Genomic DNA was isolated from every sorted fraction and measured by UV absorbance on a Nanodrop 2000c.

The V end loses 3 bases and the J end loses 3 bases, and a stretch of 2 bases separates them. Taken from the germline V gene (reference sequence), the CDR1 and CDR2 loops are SEHNR and FQNEAQ. The CDR3 has 11 amino acids, counting the end cysteine and phenylalanine. The DNA shown is the 33-base CDR3, in frame from base 1. Using the deep immunoSEQ assay, multiplex PCR amplified TCR CDR3 regions from genomic DNA. For each cell subset, the extracted genomic DNA was distributed evenly across all wells of several immunoSEQ 96-well plates, and each plate served as one replicate. For sorted subsets, each replicate PCR was loaded with 200 ng genomic DNA, equivalent to 25,000 to 35,000 T cell genomes. Purified libraries were measured with a Qubit 3.0 fluorometer, size-checked on a Bioanalyzer 2100, and measured again with the KAPA Library Quantification kit. Every immunoSEQ 96-well plate was sequenced on a separate single-read 150-cycle Illumina NextSeq 550 flow cell. The source study handled its data this way. Because the immunoSEQ output included only junctional sequences and no quality scores, the filtering could not be the same as the filtering used for full-length reads. To assign V/J genes and CDR3, sequences were annotated using PyIR, a Python wrapper for IgBLAST v1.9, with IMGT germline references. Reads were removed for weak V/J assignments (E-value above 1e-6), missing CDR3, stop codons, out-of-frame junctions, or ambiguous translated residues. V3J clonotypes were defined as sequences sharing an identical inferred V gene, J gene, and CDR3 amino acid sequence. To compute the percentage overlap between repertoires, the number of shared unique clonotypes was divided by the size of the smaller repertoire. Repertoire richness was assessed with RTK rarefaction, the Chao1 estimator, and Recon v2.1 estimates of unobserved clonotypes. Generation probabilities were computed with OLGA for all TCRbeta clonotypes obtained by the gDNA method from several donors. Held by TCRdb, this immuneACCESS table contains in-frame sequences only and omits some clones. Under half of the omission traces to an unresolved V gene where checked; the cause of the rest is unknown. V and J calls and clone size are as listed in that table; D and trimming were resolved from the DNA. Counted in this sample were about 770,000 clones; roughly 72% of them appeared once. The top ten clones comprise 1.8% of the sample.

This record belongs to a study of shared clonotypes between healthy human individuals (dated by TCRdb to between 2020 and 2021). Some background on the complete study: The cohort comprised two women and a few men aged 18 to 49 years. To increase sequencing depth and limit assay-specific biases, TCR repertoire library preparation and sequencing were carried out by different laboratories using diverse techniques. Per donor, three plates each were used for CD4 naive and CD4 memory, two for CD8 naive, and one for CD8 memory. Each donor's leukapheresis produced roughly between roughly 0.85 and 10 billion PBMCs. To estimate repertoire size and how much clonotypes are shared between individuals, the study performed deep sequencing of blood TCR repertoires from a few healthy adults. The paper's findings and limits, for the study overall: Sampling was restricted to blood, and TCR repertoires in tissue are likely to differ from TCR repertoires in blood. Larger estimated clonotype richness was generally found for naive subsets than for memory subsets. About 5% of naive CD4, 3.5% of naive CD8, 2.3% of memory CD4, and 0.4% of memory CD8 clonotypes were shared across a few donors. Compared with non-shared clonotypes, the clonotypes found in all four sorted-subset donors had higher generation probabilities. Because the study included a small number of donors, the genetic and exposure-history diversity represented was limited. Based on pairwise subsampling, the degree of clonotype sharing among donors was expected to be affected by sequencing depth. Even with the large sequencing depth, rarefaction of the sorted-subset datasets indicated that sequencing was incomplete.

The chain uses TRBV7-9 and TRBJ1-1, with the D gene call left open. Input material: memory CD4+ T cells sorted from blood. The label giving this sample's cell subset or site can be read as: CD45RA-negative fraction. The clonotype was recovered from a woman between 25 and 40 years old in good health. The CDR3 protein is CASSFDTEAFF. In nucleotides, the sequence is TGTGCCAGCAGCTTCGACACTGAAGCTTTCTTT. Beyond the CDR3, the reference TRBV7-9 and TRBJ1-1 genes provide the residues; the full variable domain reads: DTGVSQNPRHKITKRGQNVTFRCDPISEHNRLYWYRQTLGQGPEFLTYFQNEAQLEKSRLLSDRFSAERPKGSFSTLEIQRTEQGDSAMYLCASSFDTEAFFGQGTRLTVV.